This record looks at one TCR beta chain sequence and its context. This clonotype has just one count. No cognate antigen has been identified for it. Base qualities are missing; no much larger clone stands one base away. Just one read gives weak support. The entry originates in a study of T-cell memory formation after mild COVID-19 (dated by TCRdb to the early 2020s). Some background on the complete study: TCR sequence clusters from the two donors were found to be largely donor specific. Longitudinal TCRalpha and TCRbeta repertoire sequencing tracked T-cell clones expanding and contracting after mild COVID-19 in a couple of donors. The cohort was made up of two young adult volunteers, one female and one male, who were previously healthy. General study outcomes and caveats: Balanced CD4/CD8 phenotypes were observed for clones contracting from day 15 to 85, whereas a bias towards CD4+ was observed for a second wave of clones expanding from day 15 to 37. The study covered only a couple of mild cases, and larger cohorts including severe cases with pre-infection samples were considered necessary. Some responding clones were found in pre-infection memory, which suggests that pre-existing cross-reactive memory T cells took part in the SARS-CoV-2 response. Contracting CD4+ clones turned up mainly in the CM and EM memory subsets, whereas EMRA was where CD8+ clones were enriched. Whether the second-wave clones peaking on day 37 were SARS-CoV-2 specific was not confirmed.

Sequencing used an Illumina NovaSeq 6000. TCRalpha and TCRbeta cDNA libraries were constructed by 5'RACE with constant-segment primers, with sample barcodes and unique molecular identifiers being introduced. RNA was extracted from every sample with Trizol reagent. The libraries were amplified in two PCR steps, and the second step added a second sample barcode and Illumina TruSeq adapters. Sequencing of libraries was performed on an Illumina NovaSeq with 2 x 150 bp paired-end reads. Per the source publication's procedure: The reads were demultiplexed and collapsed into UMI-guided consensus sequences using migec v1.2.7. Using mixcr v2.1.11, UMI consensuses were aligned to TRA and TRB V and J templates and then assembled into clonotypes. Clonotypes were classified as expanded or contracted when called significant by both edgeR and NoisET, with noise models trained on biological replicates. For edgeR calls, the thresholds were a false discovery rate-adjusted p below 0.01 and a log2 fold-change of 1. As an exploratory analysis of dynamics, max-normalized trajectories of the 1000 most abundant clonotypes were examined with PCA combined with hierarchical clustering. Each responding clone was given a CD4 or CD8 phenotype based on the CD4+ and CD8+ repertoires, which had been sequenced separately. TCRdb itself trimmed the public reads at Q25 with fastp, ran MiXCR and retained productive beta chains. Identical CDR3 protein sequences are pooled into one entry, listed with their most common genes and DNA. TCRdb, rather than the study authors, made the V and J calls. This sample lists about 620,000 distinct CDR3 sequences; more than 15% were detected once. The ten biggest clones cover 12% of the sample.

CDR1 and CDR2 are drawn from the germline V gene: SQVTM, ANQGSEA. The CDR3 measures 15 amino acids from cysteine to phenylalanine. The CDR3 DNA has 45 bases and is translated from base 1. Clipping removes 1 base from V and 4 bases from J, with 10 as the unmatched junction base count. Ficoll-Paque density gradient centrifugation was used to isolate PBMCs. Sequenced sample: PBMCs or a T cell subset sorted from them (not recorded which). This TCR was sampled from an adult woman who had mild COVID-19 (a few samples of this study predate the infection). The sample titles of this study are shuffled in the database, so cell type and time point are left out; the donor was told from shared clones. The V and J segments used are TRBV29-1 and TRBJ2-7; 7 bases in between match TRBD1. In nucleotides, the sequence is TGCAGCGTTGAAGTCCTCGGACAGGAACCTTACGAGCAGTACTTC. The encoded protein is CSVEVLGQEPYEQYF.